This T cell receptor beta chain was sequenced for a study of post-analysis software for immune sequencing data (dated by TCRdb to the mid-2010s). About the full investigation: Relapsing-remitting, secondary progressive and progressive-relapsing multiple sclerosis were recorded as disease courses, and subtype annotation was lacking for some patients. A subset of samples was prepared in parallel using single-end sample barcoding, then pooled and co-amplified after Illumina adapter ligation. Patient repertoires were compared against 11 to 12 previously published healthy control repertoires from donors aged roughly 6 to 28 years.

To demonstrate the VDJtools post-analysis software, TCR beta repertoires were profiled from the peripheral blood of roughly 12 young patients with multiple sclerosis. The patients with multiple sclerosis were children and adolescents between about 6 and 17 years of age. Library preparation used PCR. The instrument was an Illumina HiSeq 2500. To reduce PCR and sequencing biases, unique molecular identifiers were built into the TCR beta cDNA libraries. About 500,000 cDNA molecules were obtained for every 1 to 10 million input T cells, so each molecule roughly corresponded to one T cell. The patient libraries were prepared and sequenced with the same protocol used for the earlier healthy control dataset. Within a given batch, samples were prepared together, multiplexed and sequenced on the same HiSeq lane. In the paper's pipeline: MIGEC was used to process the raw barcoded reads, and molecular identifier groups with only a single read were discarded before consensus assembly and CDR3 extraction. VDJtools was used for post-analysis of the clonotype tables, with diversity normalized by down-sampling every dataset to the smallest sample size. Repertoire overlap clustering matched CDR3 amino acid but not nucleotide sequences to correct batch-related cross-sample contamination. TCRdb redid the processing of the public reads, applying fastp at Q25 and MiXCR, and retained in-frame beta chains. Entries are consolidated by CDR3 protein sequence, retaining the most common genes and DNA. These V and J calls are TCRdb output, not the study's own analysis. For this sample there are about 200,000 distinct CDR3 sequences; around 30% appear just once. Approximately 3.6% of the sample goes to the ten largest clones.

Many counts were recorded for this clonotype. Its cognate antigen has yet to be identified. No per-base quality is available; no much larger clone lies one base away. Paper-wide results and their limitations: Strong co-clustering of samples prepared in the same batch was shown by direct clustering with F measure, prompting a batch-effect correction. The control group was slightly older than the multiple sclerosis patient group. Normalized Chao1 diversity was significantly lower in multiple sclerosis patients than controls, suggesting substantial peripheral T-cell clonal expansion. Roughly 5 TRBV segments, including TRBV5-6, TRBV5-1 and TRBV20-1, were significantly more frequent in patients than controls.

V and J lose 2 bases and 2 bases, and a span of 10 bases separates them. The CDR1 and CDR2 encoded by the germline V gene are SGHDT and YYEEEE. The CDR3 holds 14 amino acids from the cysteine to the phenylalanine. Kept here is only the CDR3 DNA, which spans 42 bases and is read in frame from base 1. The source of this sequence is a girl aged 2-17 years with multiple sclerosis. The V gene is TRBV5-6 and the J gene is TRBJ1-2; no D gene call is confident. Sequenced material: blood. The CDR3 protein is CASSFRGRNYGYTF. The DNA sequence is given as TGTGCCAGCAGCTTTCGAGGACGCAACTATGGCTACACCTTC.